This T cell receptor (beta chain) is drawn from a study of shared clonotypes between healthy human individuals. Whole-study context: Contributing individuals were two females and a few males aged 18 to 49.

CDR1 and CDR2 from the germline V gene are MDHEN and SYDVKM. This CDR3 spans 16 amino acids. Trimming at V came to 2 bases and at J to 0 bases, leaving 4 bases not matched to a gene. Worth noting for this clone: Other nucleotide sequences from this sample produce the same CDR3.

The assay was immunoSEQ multiplex PCR, and TCRdb's table has in-frame clones only and misses some. The table shows more than 400,000 clones, with about 96% occurring only once. Naive CD4+ cells were CD45RA-selected; the remaining cells were memory. Sequencing input: naive CD4+ T cells sorted from blood. Subset: CD45RA+ positively selected. The chain carries TRBV28 and TRBJ1-5, with TRBD1 matching over 7 bases. This clonotype originated in a woman aged 25 to 45 in good health. CDR3 sequence: CASSLRTGYSNQPQHF. CDR3 coding DNA: TGTGCCAGCAGTTTACGGACAGGCTATAGCAATCAGCCCCAGCATTTT. Using reference TRBV28 and TRBJ1-5 for the parts outside the CDR3, the full variable domain is DVKVTQSSRYLVKRTGEKVFLECVQDMDHENMFWYRQDPGLGLRLIYFSYDVKMKEKGDIPEGYSVSREKKERFSLILESASTNQTSMYLCASSLRTGYSNQPQHFGDGTRLSIL.